The 18 T cell receptor beta chains below were found in one sample sequenced in a study of T cell clonotyping in hematopoietic cell transplantation. Some clones are missing from TCRdb's copy, which holds only in-frame ones; the method was immunoSEQ multiplex PCR. Here the sample spans some 30,000 clones, about 90% being singletons. The sequenced sample was PBMCs, obtained 100 days after allogeneic stem cell transplant. All receptors derive from a female patient aged 50-60 years who had an allogeneic stem cell transplant from a related donor, so the T cells may come from the graft donor. Some clones in this sample may be carry-over from other donors' samples.

This chain links TRBV7-6 with TRBJ2-5; 9 bases fit TRBD1. The J segment lost 7 bases and the V segment lost 1 base, leaving 10 bases of the junction unmatched. This CDR3 is built from 16 residues. Germline CDR1 is SGHVS and CDR2 is FNYEAQ. CDR3 sequence: CASSLEWTGDYVTQYF. The CDR3 DNA sequence: TGTGCCAGCAGCTTAGAATGGACAGGGGATTACGTGACCCAGTACTTC.

The CDR3 region has the DNA TGTGCCAGCAGCCCTGTGTCCCAAGAGACCCAGTACTTC. Amino acid sequence: CASSPVSQETQYF. The chain joins TRBV9 to TRBJ2-5; no clear D. The germline CDR1 and CDR2 sequences are SGDLS and YYNGEE. The V gene lost 4 bases and the J gene lost 1 base, with 8 bases spanning the gap. The CDR3 is made up of 13 amino acids. Using reference TRBV9 and TRBJ2-5 for the parts outside the CDR3, the full variable domain is DSGVTQTPKHLITATGQRVTLRCSPRSGDLSVYWYQQSLDQGLQFLIQYYNGEERAKGNILERFSAQQFPDLHSELNLSSLELGDSALYFCASSPVSQETQYFGPGTRLLVL.

The chain is built from TRBV5-1 and TRBJ2-5, with D perhaps matching TRBD1 (5 bases). The V and J ends lost 4 bases and 3 bases respectively, with 13 bases between them. The CDR3 spans 14 residues. Per germline, CDR1 SGHRS and CDR2 YFSETQ. CDR3 sequence (DNA): TGCGCCAGCAGCGTGCAGGGATCGGAAGAGACCCAGTACTTC. Its translation: CASSVQGSEETQYF. The full variable domain, rest sourced from reference TRBV5-1 and TRBJ2-5, is KAGVTQTPRYLIKTRGQQVTLSCSPISGHRSVSWYQQTPGQGLQFLFEYFSETQRNKGNFPGRFSGRQFSNSRSEMNVSTLELGDSALYLCASSVQGSEETQYFGPGTRLLVL.

The V gene is TRBV7-7, the J gene TRBJ2-1, with TRBD2 matching over 12 bases. The CDR3 contains 17 residues. V trimming: 5 bases; J trimming: 4 bases; junction bases outside the gene matches: 9. Germline assignment: CDR1 SSHAT and CDR2 FNYEAQ (reference sequence). The DNA of the CDR3 is TGTGCCAGCAGCCGGACTAGCGGGGAGCACCCTTACAATGAGCAGTTCTTC. Its translation: CASSRTSGEHPYNEQFF. The whole variable domain, filled in from reference TRBV7-7 and TRBJ2-1, reads GAGVSQSPRYKVTKRGQDVTLRCDPISSHATLYWYQQALGQGPEFLTYFNYEAQPDKSGLPSDRFSAERPEGSISTLTIQRTEQRDSAMYRCASSRTSGEHPYNEQFFGPGTRLTVL.

This clone occurred a few times. This sequence joins TRBV5-1 and TRBJ1-2, with D hard to call. The CDR3 has 12 amino acids. V was trimmed by 4 bases and J by 5 bases, leaving 9 bases between them. The germline V gene has CDR1 SGHRS and CDR2 YFSETQ. The CDR3 region is CASSADQYGYTF. DNA for the CDR3: TGCGCCAGCAGCGCGGACCAGTATGGCTACACCTTC.

The chain couples TRBV9 to TRBJ1-6; D not resolved. V was clipped by 0 bases and J by 6 bases, with 10 bases between them. Germline CDR1 and CDR2: SGDLS and YYNGEE. This CDR3 region has 15 residues. The CDR3 bases are TGTGCCAGCAGCGTAGCTAGTGACGGTAATTCACCCCTCCACTTT. Translated, it gives CASSVASDGNSPLHF.

This clone was seen only once. V and J are TRBV6-6 and TRBJ1-2; maybe TRBD1 (5 bases). Germline assignment: CDR1 MNHNY and CDR2 SVGAGI (reference sequence). Trimming pared 7 bases from V and 5 bases from J, leaving 14 bases between. CDR3 length equals 13 residues. The CDR3 DNA reads TGTGCCAGCACTACGCTGAGGGGATATGGCTACACCTTC. Residues: CASTTLRGYGYTF.

This chain joins TRBV11-2 and TRBJ1-2; D may be TRBD1 (6 bases). This CDR3 comprises 14 residues. Trimming removed 5 bases from V and 2 bases from J, with 12 bases in between. In germline, CDR1 is SGHAT, CDR2 FQNNGV. The CDR3: CASSIRGGNYGYTF. For the CDR3, the DNA is TGTGCCAGCAGCATAAGAGGGGGGAACTATGGCTACACCTTC.

The J gene is TRBJ2-7, the V gene TRBV28; D possibly corresponds to TRBD1 (5 bases). The V gene lost 6 bases and the J gene lost 3 bases, with 12 bases spanning the gap. Looked up from germline, CDR1 is MDHEN and CDR2 is SYDVKM. The CDR3 length is 13 residues. The CDR3 nucleotides read TGTGCCAGCAGCGAGGACATCGGCTACGAGCAGTACTTC. It is translated as CASSEDIGYEQYF.

The chain carries TRBV6-1 and TRBJ1-2, with D tentatively TRBD1 (5 bases). Trimming cost V 2 bases and J 4 bases, with 11 bases left between them. Germline CDR1 MNHNS, CDR2 SASEGT. This CDR3 is 14 amino acids long. The DNA of the CDR3 is TGTGCCAGCAGTGAATGGGCGGGGCCCTATGGCTACACCTTC. As protein: CASSEWAGPYGYTF.

This rearrangement joins TRBV5-6 to TRBJ1-1; 7 bases map to TRBD1. The CDR3 runs 14 residues. Germline V CDR1 and CDR2: SGHDT, YYEEEE. V shed 3 bases, J shed 2 bases, and the junction held 4 bases outside the gene matches. The CDR3, as DNA: TGTGCCAGCAGCTATTCAGGGGGTAACACTGAAGCTTTCTTT. The encoded protein is CASSYSGGNTEAFF.

V and J are TRBV19 and TRBJ2-2; D perhaps matches TRBD2 (5 bases). Trimming shortened V by 1 base and J by 6 bases, and 9 bases separated the two germline ends. CDR1 LNHDA and CDR2 SQIVND come from the germline V gene (reference sequence). The CDR3 spans 14 residues. The CDR3, as DNA: TGTGCCAGTAGTATAGTCGGAGCGGCCGGGGAGCTGTTTTTT. It yields the protein CASSIVGAAGELFF.

The V gene is TRBV6-1, the J gene TRBJ1-3; D not certain. V gave up 6 bases and J gave up 0 bases, with 12 bases separating them. The germline V gene has CDR1 MNHNS and CDR2 SASEGT. The CDR3 is made up of 15 amino acids. The CDR3 spells CASSLARSSGNTIYF. CDR3 coding DNA: TGTGCCAGCAGCCTAGCCCGAAGCTCTGGAAACACCATATATTTT.

This rearrangement joins TRBV4-2 to TRBJ1-2; 11 bases are shared with TRBD1. J was trimmed by 5 bases and V by 8 bases; bases with no gene match: 10. The length of the CDR3 is 15 residues. Germline V gene sequence: CDR1 LGHNA, CDR2 YNFKEQ. For the CDR3, the DNA is TGTGCCAGCCAACCGGGACAGGGGGTAGGATATGGCTACACCTTC. Protein sequence: CASQPGQGVGYGYTF.

The rearrangement joins TRBV9 to TRBJ2-7; 12 bases agree with TRBD2. Looked up from germline, CDR1 is SGDLS and CDR2 is YYNGEE. The CDR3 extends over 17 amino acids. Unmatched junction bases numbered 4, after V lost 0 bases and J lost 0 bases. CDR3 sequence (DNA): TGTGCCAGCAGCGTAGGACTAGCGGGGGCCCTCTCCTACGAGCAGTACTTC. As protein: CASSVGLAGALSYEQYF.

Only one count was recorded for this clone. Here the CDR3 DNA reads TGCGCCAGCGGGAATGCAGGGGGCCCGTACTATGGCTACACCTTC. Translation gives CASGNAGGPYYGYTF. The chain joins TRBV5-1 to TRBJ1-2; 8 bases match TRBD1. Germline trimming cut 7 bases from V and 3 bases from J; bases unmatched to any gene: 11. The CDR3 runs to 15 residues. Germline CDR1 and CDR2: SGHRS and YFSETQ.

This chain links TRBV6-5 with TRBJ1-1, with TRBD1 identical over 7 bases. Germline V lookup: CDR1 MNHEY, CDR2 SVGAGI. This CDR3 has 14 residues. Trimming cost V 2 bases and J 7 bases; bases outside gene matches: 7. The chain's CDR3 is CASSYTQGTHEAFF. The CDR3, as DNA: TGTGCCAGCAGTTACACACAGGGGACACATGAAGCTTTCTTT.

The CDR3 sequence is CASSLVRGLAGISYEQYF. In nucleotides, the CDR3 is TGTGCCAGCAGCTTAGTTAGGGGACTAGCGGGGATCTCCTACGAGCAGTACTTC. The genes are TRBV7-9 and TRBJ2-7; TRBD2 matches 13 bases. CDR1 is SEHNR, CDR2 FQNEAQ, per germline (reference sequence). There are 18 residues in the CDR3. After removal of 1 base from V and 0 bases from J, the junction contained 6 bases not matched to a gene. Based on the CDR3 plus reference TRBV7-9 and TRBJ2-7, the full variable domain is DTGVSQNPRHKITKRGQNVTFRCDPISEHNRLYWYRQTLGQGPEFLTYFQNEAQLEKSRLLSDRFSAERPKGSFSTLEIQRTEQGDSAMYLCASSLVRGLAGISYEQYFGPGTRLTVT.